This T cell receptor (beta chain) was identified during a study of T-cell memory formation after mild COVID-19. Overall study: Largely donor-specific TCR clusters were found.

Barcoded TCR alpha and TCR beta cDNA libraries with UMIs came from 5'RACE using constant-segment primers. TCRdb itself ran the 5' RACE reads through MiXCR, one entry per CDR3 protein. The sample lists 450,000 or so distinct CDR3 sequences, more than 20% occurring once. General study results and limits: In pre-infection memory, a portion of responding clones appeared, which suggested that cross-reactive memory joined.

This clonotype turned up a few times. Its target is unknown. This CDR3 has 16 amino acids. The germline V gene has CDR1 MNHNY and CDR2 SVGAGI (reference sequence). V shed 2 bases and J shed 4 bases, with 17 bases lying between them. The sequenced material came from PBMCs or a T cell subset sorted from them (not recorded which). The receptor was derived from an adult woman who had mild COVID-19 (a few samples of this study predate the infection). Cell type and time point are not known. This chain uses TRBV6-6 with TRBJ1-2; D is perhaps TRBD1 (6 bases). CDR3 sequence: CASSYPERGRLYGYTF. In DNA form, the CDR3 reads TGTGCCAGCAGTTACCCAGAGAGGGGGAGGCTCTATGGCTACACCTTC.